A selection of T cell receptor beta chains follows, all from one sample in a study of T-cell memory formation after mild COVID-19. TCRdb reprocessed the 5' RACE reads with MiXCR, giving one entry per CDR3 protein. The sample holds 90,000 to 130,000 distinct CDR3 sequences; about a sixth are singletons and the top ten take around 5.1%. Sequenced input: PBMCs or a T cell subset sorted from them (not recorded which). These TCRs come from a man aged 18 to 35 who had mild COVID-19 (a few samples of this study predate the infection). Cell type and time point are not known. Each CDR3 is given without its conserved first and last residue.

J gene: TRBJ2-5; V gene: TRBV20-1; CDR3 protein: SAIRGETQY
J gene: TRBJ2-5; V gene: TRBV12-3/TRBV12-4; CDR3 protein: ASSLGQLQETQY
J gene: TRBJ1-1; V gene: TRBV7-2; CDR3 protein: ASSQRGGRRAEAF
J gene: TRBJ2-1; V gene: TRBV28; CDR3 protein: ASRKAGGKYNEQF
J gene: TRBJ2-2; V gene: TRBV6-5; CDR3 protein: ASSWLAGLNTGELF
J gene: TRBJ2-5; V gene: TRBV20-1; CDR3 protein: SADPREETQY
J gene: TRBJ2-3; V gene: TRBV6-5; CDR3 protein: ASSYLGSGSTDTQY
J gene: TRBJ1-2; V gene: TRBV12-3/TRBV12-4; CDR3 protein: ASSLEGSYNYGYT
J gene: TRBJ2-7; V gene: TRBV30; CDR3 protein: AWRSGYSSYEQY
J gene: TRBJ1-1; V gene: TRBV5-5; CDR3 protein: ASSRGPDMNTEAF
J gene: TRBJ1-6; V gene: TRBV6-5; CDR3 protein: ASSTDRWGGSPLH
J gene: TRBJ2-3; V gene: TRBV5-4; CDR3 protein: ASSSGRGAEKITDTQY
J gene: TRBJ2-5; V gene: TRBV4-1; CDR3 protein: ASSHPVGQGKETQY
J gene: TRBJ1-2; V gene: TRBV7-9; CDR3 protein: ASSLEHGYT
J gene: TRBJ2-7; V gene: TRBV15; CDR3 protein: ATSRLAGTKAYEQY
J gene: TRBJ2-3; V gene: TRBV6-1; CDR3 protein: ASGEGPSTDTQY
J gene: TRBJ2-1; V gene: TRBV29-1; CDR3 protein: SVRPRNNEQF
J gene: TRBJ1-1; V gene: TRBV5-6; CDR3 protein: ASSLERNTEAF
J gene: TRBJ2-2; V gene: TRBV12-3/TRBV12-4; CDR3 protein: ASSLVGGGVRELF
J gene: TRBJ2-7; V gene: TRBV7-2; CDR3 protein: ASVLSGGAYEQY
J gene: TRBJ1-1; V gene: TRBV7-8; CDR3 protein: ASSLVPPGQSMNTEAF
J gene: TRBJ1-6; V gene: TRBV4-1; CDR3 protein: ASRNTANNPPLH
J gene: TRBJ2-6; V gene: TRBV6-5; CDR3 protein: ASSSRGPPGANVLT